The 21 T cell receptor beta chains given below trace back to one sample, sequenced in a study of T cells in Graves' hyperthyroidism and ophthalmopathy. RNA transcripts were the template for amplifying TCR beta CDR3 regions. The HTBI primer set served for first-round RT-PCR of the TCR CDR3. Each CDR3 protein gets one entry after TCRdb re-called the multiplex PCR reads with MiXCR. This sample has 50,000 to 55,000 distinct CDR3 sequences, with less than 50% found just once. The source material was blood. The receptors were gathered from a woman aged 45 to 65 with Graves' ophthalmopathy.

V and J are TRBV27 and TRBJ2-7; 8 nucleotides match TRBD2. Per the germline V gene, CDR1 is MNHEY and CDR2 is SMNVEV (reference sequence). CDR3 length: 14 amino acids. V shed 10 bases, J shed 0 bases, and the junction held 8 bases outside the gene matches. The CDR3 sequence: CAIFSGASSYEQYF. In DNA, the CDR3 is TGTGCCATCTTTAGCGGGGCCTCCTCCTACGAGCAGTACTTC.

This clonotype was seen repeatedly, ten times or more. The rearrangement links TRBV5-5 to TRBJ1-4; perhaps TRBD1 as D (6 bases). The V end lost 4 bases, the J end lost 8 bases, and 12 bases lay between the germline ends. The CDR3 is 13 amino acids. CDR1 is SGHKS, CDR2 YYEKEE, per germline (reference sequence). The CDR3 nucleotides read TGTGCCAGCAGCAGCTACAGGGACGAAAAACTGTTTTTT. This translates into CASSSYRDEKLFF.

The table lists this clonotype with many counts. The chain links TRBV5-1 to TRBJ2-3, with 9 nucleotides matching TRBD2. CDR1 is SGHRS, CDR2 YFSETQ, per germline. This CDR3 has 16 amino acids. Trimming took 5 bases from V and 5 from J; bases not matched to a gene: 12. For the CDR3, the DNA is TGCGCCAGCAGAACTTACCCGGGACTAGCAGGAGATACGCAGTATTTT. Translated, it gives CASRTYPGLAGDTQYF. The full variable domain, its missing parts supplied by reference TRBV5-1 and TRBJ2-3, is KAGVTQTPRYLIKTRGQQVTLSCSPISGHRSVSWYQQTPGQGLQFLFEYFSETQRNKGNFPGRFSGRQFSNSRSEMNVSTLELGDSALYLCASRTYPGLAGDTQYFGPGTRLTVL.

Note on this clonotype: This may arise from a read error, as a much more abundant clone is one base away. The chain employs TRBV7-8 and TRBJ1-6; D is possibly TRBD1 (6 bases). The CDR3 contains 14 residues. Germline CDR1 and CDR2: SGHVS and FQNEAQ. V was cut by 5 bases and J by 8 bases, with 13 bases left in between. This chain's CDR3 is CASSRTRQDSPLHF. The CDR3 region has the DNA TGTGCCAGCAGCCGGACCCGACAGGATTCACCCCTCCACTTT. Based on the CDR3 plus reference TRBV7-8 and TRBJ1-6, the full variable domain is GAGVSQSPRYKVAKRGQDVALRCDPISGHVSLFWYQQALGQGPEFLTYFQNEAQLDKSGLPSDRFFAERPEGSVSTLKIQRTQQEDSAVYLCASSRTRQDSPLHFGNGTRLTVT.

The gene calls are TRBV5-6 and TRBJ2-7, with 8 bases that match TRBD1. The CDR3 is 15 amino acids. Unmatched junction bases numbered 11, after V lost 4 bases and J lost 5 bases. Germline V gives CDR1 SGHDT, CDR2 YYEEEE. CDR3 in DNA: TGTGCCAGCAGCGGCCAGGGGGCCCAGAACCACGAGCAGTACTTC. Its protein product is CASSGQGAQNHEQYF.

Regarding this clonotype: At one boundary the junction diverges from the germline segment, which might be a read error. This sequence joins TRBV10-3 and TRBJ2-7; 7 bases line up with TRBD1. The CDR3 consists of 14 residues. From germline, CDR1 is ENHRY and CDR2 SYGVKD. The CDR3 DNA follows: TGTGCCACCAGTGACCGGACAGGAGCCTCCGAGCAGTACTTC. Its translation is CATSDRTGASEQYF.

Many counts were recorded for this clonotype. The V call is TRBV5-1, the J call TRBJ1-1, with D perhaps TRBD1 (6 bases). The germline V gene encodes CDR1 SGHRS and CDR2 YFSETQ. This CDR3 comprises 15 residues. Trimming took off 2 bases at V and 8 bases at J, with 19 bases between the two ends. CDR3 in amino acids: CASSFPSGGRREAFF. CDR3 coding DNA: TGCGCCAGCAGCTTCCCCAGCGGGGGGCGAAGGGAAGCTTTCTTT.

This clonotype was picked up many times. V is TRBV15 and J is TRBJ2-1; D may match TRBD1 or TRBD2 (5 bases each). The CDR3 sequence is 17 residues long. The V end was cut by 2 bases, the J end by 0 bases, with 14 bases between. Germline-derived CDR1 and CDR2 are LNHNV and YYDKDF (reference sequence). The CDR3 coding sequence is TGTGCCACCAGCAGAACCCGGGGCCGGGGCTCCTACAATGAGCAGTTCTTC. This gives the protein CATSRTRGRGSYNEQFF.

This sequence joins TRBV10-3 and TRBJ1-5; D perhaps matches TRBD1 (5 bases). The CDR3 sequence is 14 residues long. V was shortened by 9 bases and J by 7 bases, with 19 bases between the two germline ends. CDR1 is ENHRY, CDR2 SYGVKD, per germline. Here the CDR3 reads CAMASGQDEQPQHF. The CDR3 region has the DNA TGTGCCATGGCATCGGGGCAGGACGAGCAGCCCCAGCATTTT.

In regard to this clonotype: Germline and junction disagree at one end, which may indicate a read error. The chain is built from TRBV19 and TRBJ1-1; 7 bases are a match to TRBD1. This CDR3 is 12 amino acids long. Germline V gives CDR1 LNHDA, CDR2 SQIVND (reference sequence). CDR3 bases: TGTGCCTGTAGCGAAATAGGGGGCTCGGCCTTCTTT. It is translated as CACSEIGGSAFF.

The count of this clonotype is one. The V and J genes are TRBV5-1 and TRBJ2-7, with 7 positions matching TRBD1. Germline values: CDR1 SGHRS, CDR2 YFSETQ. CDR3 length: 13 residues. J was trimmed by 4 bases and V by 4 bases; bases with no gene match: 5. The CDR3 region is CASSGTVPYEQYF. CDR3 nucleotide sequence: TGCGCCAGCAGCGGGACAGTGCCTTACGAGCAGTACTTC.

This clonotype occurred many times. The chain is built from TRBV2 and TRBJ2-4; D is undetermined. Germline CDR1 and CDR2: SNHLY and FYNNEI. V was trimmed by 4 bases and J by 3 bases, leaving 7 bases between them. The CDR3 runs to 13 residues. CDR3 nucleotides: TGTGCCAGCAGTGCACCCGGCAAAAACATTCAGTACTTC. It encodes CASSAPGKNIQYF.

The chain recombines TRBV7-2 with TRBJ1-6; TRBD1 aligns across 9 bases. V shed 1 base, J shed 8 bases, and the junction held 9 bases outside the gene matches. Looked up from germline, CDR1 is SGHTA and CDR2 is FQGNSA. This CDR3 has 17 amino acids. This CDR3 reads CASSLVGWGQGDSPLHF. CDR3 in DNA: TGTGCCAGCAGCTTAGTGGGGTGGGGACAGGGTGATTCACCCCTCCACTTT.

This clonotype has a single count. This may be a read error, as it is one base from a much larger clone. The conserved phenylalanine or tryptophan normally closing the CDR3 is absent here, so this likely arose from a read error. No DNA is shown, since the ends of the CDR3 on it are uncertain; the CDR3 is the one TCRdb lists. This chain connects TRBV6-1 to TRBJ2-3; the DNA was not compared with TRBD2, the D call given in the table. Per the germline V gene, CDR1 is MNHNS and CDR2 is SASEGT. The CDR3 extends over 16 residues, inclusive of both ends. The CDR3 sequence: CASSVQLAGTTDTLYS.

The chain has TRBV11-2 and TRBJ1-1; D is unclear. Germline CDR1 and CDR2: SGHAT and FQNNGV. This CDR3 is built from 14 residues. V was trimmed by 10 bases and J by 8 bases, leaving 23 bases between them. CDR3 sequence (DNA): TGTGCCACCGCACCACAACCGGTGGCCACGGAAGCTTTCTTT. Amino acid sequence: CATAPQPVATEAFF. Complete variable domain (other parts from reference TRBV11-2 and TRBJ1-1): EAGVAQSPRYKIIEKRQSVAFWCNPISGHATLYWYQQILGQGPKLLIQFQNNGVVDDSQLPKDRFSAERLKGVDSTLKIQPAKLEDSAVYLCATAPQPVATEAFFGQGTRLTVV.

V usage is TRBV2 and J usage is TRBJ2-3; D is unresolved. The CDR3 is 13 residues long. Germline V gene sequence: CDR1 SNHLY, CDR2 FYNNEI. The V and J ends lost 4 bases and 11 bases respectively, with 16 bases between them. For the CDR3, the DNA is TGTGCCAGCAGTGCTATAGGTTACAATGAGCAGTATTTT. Amino acids: CASSAIGYNEQYF.

The chain links TRBV20-1 to TRBJ2-7; 10 bases align to TRBD1. Germline values: CDR1 DFQATT, CDR2 SNEGSKA (reference sequence). With 5 bases clipped from V and 0 bases from J, the junction kept 4 bases outside the gene matches. The CDR3 length is 14 residues. CDR3 residues: CSAGRDRGSYEQYF. The CDR3 DNA follows: TGCAGTGCTGGCCGGGACAGGGGCTCCTACGAGCAGTACTTC.

By frequency in the sample, this clonotype is medium-sized. This rearrangement joins TRBV7-3 to TRBJ1-2; 9 bases align to TRBD1. Germline V gene lookup returns CDR1 SGHTA and CDR2 FQGTGA. CDR3 length equals 15 residues. V shed 5 bases, J shed 2 bases, and the junction held 6 bases outside the gene matches. This CDR3 is CASSPLDRGNYGYTF. The CDR3 DNA is TGTGCCAGCAGCCCGTTGGACAGGGGAAACTATGGCTACACCTTC.

In regard to this clonotype: At one of its ends the junction is not consistent with the germline gene, which may arise from a read error. The chain has TRBV4-2 and TRBJ2-2; D might be TRBD2 (5 bases). Germline CDR1 reads LGHNA; CDR2 reads YNFKEQ. This CDR3 comprises 18 residues. CDR3 residues: CASSQGAFGRENTGELSF. The CDR3 nucleotides read TGTGCCAGCAGCCAGGGTGCGTTTGGCAGAGAAAACACCGGGGAGCTGTCTTTT.

The chain uses TRBV5-4 and TRBJ2-5; D unclear. Germline V gene lookup returns CDR1 SGHNT and CDR2 YYREEE (reference sequence). The CDR3 totals 14 residues. Trimming shortened V by 5 bases and J by 0 bases, and 11 bases separated the two germline ends. CDR3: CASRQHSDQETQYF. CDR3 coding DNA: TGTGCCAGCAGACAGCACAGCGACCAAGAGACCCAGTACTTC.

This clonotype was recorded at least ten times. This sequence joins TRBV19 and TRBJ2-1; 7 bases are shared with TRBD1. CDR1 is LNHDA and CDR2 is SQIVND in the germline V gene (reference sequence). V shed 3 bases and J 5 bases; nucleotides not matched to a gene: 19. This CDR3 is built from 19 residues. The DNA for the CDR3 is TGTGCCAGTAGTATTTCTGCCGTAGAACGGACAGGTTGGGACAATGAGCAGTTCTTC. Protein product: CASSISAVERTGWDNEQFF. Full variable domain (missing parts from reference TRBV19 and TRBJ2-1): DGGITQSPKYLFRKEGQNVTLSCEQNLNHDAMYWYRQDPGQGLRLIYYSQIVNDFQKGDIAEGYSVSREKKESFPLTVTSAQKNPTAFYLCASSISAVERTGWDNEQFFGPGTRLTVL.